This T cell receptor (beta chain) was captured by sequencing in a study of shared clonotypes between healthy human individuals. Study-wide findings and caveats: Sharing across four donors was highest in naive CD4 (around 5%) and lowest in memory CD8 (0.4%). Memory subsets had estimated richness that was generally smaller than that of naive subsets.

Per the germline V gene, CDR1 is SEHNR and CDR2 is FQNEAQ (reference sequence). This CDR3 is 16 amino acids long. Trimming removed 4 bases from V and 3 bases from J; junction bases left unmatched: 8. The naive CD8 subset, CD45RO-negative cells positively selected for CCR7, excluded terminally differentiated effector memory CD45RA+ cells. Every subset's genomic DNA went evenly onto several immunoSEQ plates. The authors loaded roughly 200 ng DNA, 28,000 or so T cell genomes, into sorted-subset replicate PCRs. Clones were read by immunoSEQ multiplex PCR, and TCRdb kept only the in-frame ones, dropping some. This table has 550,000 to 750,000 clones, just over 90% appearing once. Regarding this clone: What it binds is unknown.

Material: naive CD8+ T cells sorted from blood. The rearrangement uses TRBV7-9 and TRBJ2-1, with 8 bases fitting TRBD1. This receptor was taken from a man aged 30-40 years in good health. The CDR3 sequence: CASSSAGGAVYNEQFF. Written as DNA, the CDR3 is TGTGCCAGCAGCTCTGCAGGGGGCGCGGTCTACAATGAGCAGTTCTTC. The complete variable domain, with remaining parts taken from reference TRBV7-9 and TRBJ2-1, reads DTGVSQNPRHKITKRGQNVTFRCDPISEHNRLYWYRQTLGQGPEFLTYFQNEAQLEKSRLLSDRFSAERPKGSFSTLEIQRTEQGDSAMYLCASSSAGGAVYNEQFFGPGTRLTVL.